The 27 T cell receptor beta chains presented below share a single source sample, sequenced in a study of shared clonotypes between healthy human individuals. The assay was immunoSEQ multiplex PCR, and TCRdb's table has in-frame clones only and misses some. The sample consists of more than 2,000,000 clones, more than 80% of them appearing once. Sequenced material: naive CD4+ T cells sorted from blood. Subset: CD45RA+ positively selected. All receptors come from a man younger than 35 in good health.

CDR3: CASSFQTGLEQYF. The CDR3 nucleotides are TGTGCCAGCAGCTTTCAAACAGGGTTAGAGCAGTACTTC. The chain uses TRBV11-3 and TRBJ2-7; a weak D match, TRBD1 (6 bases). This CDR3 is built from 13 residues. The V end lost 3 bases, the J end lost 7 bases, and 13 bases lay between the germline ends. The germline V gene encodes CDR1 SGHNT and CDR2 YENEEA.

The CDR3 DNA reads TGTGCCAGCAGCTTAATGCGGGGGAACACAGATACGCAGTATTTT. It yields the protein CASSLMRGNTDTQYF. The chain links TRBV7-3 to TRBJ2-3, with 7 positions matching TRBD2. This CDR3 is built from 15 residues. The germline V gene has CDR1 SGHTA and CDR2 FQGTGA. Germline trimming cut 1 base from V and 2 bases from J; bases unmatched to any gene: 3.

This clone has only a few counts. Other DNA sequences in this sample translate to the same CDR3. V is TRBV27 and J is TRBJ1-4, with 8 positions matching TRBD1. The germline gives CDR1 MNHEY, CDR2 SMNVEV (reference sequence). The CDR3 totals 13 residues. After removal of 3 bases from V and 8 bases from J, the junction contained 2 bases not matched to a gene. CDR3: CASSFRGREKLFF. The CDR3 DNA is TGTGCCAGCAGTTTCAGGGGGCGAGAAAAACTGTTTTTT.

Regarding this clone: Different DNA sequences within this sample yield the same CDR3. The chain is built from TRBV19 and TRBJ1-5, with D maybe TRBD1 (6 bases). This CDR3 has 14 amino acids. Germline assignment: CDR1 LNHDA and CDR2 SQIVND (reference sequence). V lost 3 bases and J 1 base, leaving 7 bases between the germline ends. The CDR3 nucleotides read TGTGCCAGTAGTATCGGACAGAGCAATCAGCCCCAGCATTTT. Its translation: CASSIGQSNQPQHF.

This chain uses TRBV5-6 with TRBJ1-5, with D perhaps TRBD1 (5 bases). This CDR3 spans 13 amino acids. Germline values: CDR1 SGHDT, CDR2 YYEEEE. The ends were cut back, 4 bases at V and 7 bases at J, with 12 bases in the middle. The CDR3 DNA follows: TGTGCCAGCAGCCCGGCGGGGGGGCAGCCCCAGCATTTT. This encodes CASSPAGGQPQHF.

The chain combines TRBV7-2 with TRBJ2-5; D is ambiguous. Trimming cost V 5 bases and J 3 bases, with 16 bases left between them. From germline, CDR1 is SGHTA and CDR2 FQGNSA. This CDR3 comprises 15 residues. In nucleotides, the CDR3 is TGTGCCAGCAGCCGCCAGCCAGGCCTGAAAGAGACCCAGTACTTC. Its protein product is CASSRQPGLKETQYF.

The rearrangement links TRBV5-4 to TRBJ2-4; D remains unclear. From germline, CDR1 is SGHNT and CDR2 YYREEE (reference sequence). V lost 2 bases and J lost 6, with 15 bases in between. The CDR3 covers 15 residues. The CDR3 DNA follows: TGTGCCAGCAGCTTCACCTCTGTCGGCTTAAACATTCAGTACTTC. Its protein is CASSFTSVGLNIQYF.

This clone has just one count. The chain is built from TRBV7-2 and TRBJ2-1; weak D call: TRBD2 (5 bases). Deletions cut 1 base from V and 4 bases from J, with 17 bases between. The CDR3 runs to 17 residues. CDR1 SGHTA and CDR2 FQGNSA come from the germline V gene. In DNA form, the CDR3 reads TGTGCCAGCAGCTTAGGGAGCGTGGGGAGTGGTTACAATGAGCAGTTCTTC. Amino acid sequence: CASSLGSVGSGYNEQFF.

The V call is TRBV7-8, the J call TRBJ2-1, with TRBD2 identical over 7 bases. V lost 5 bases and J lost 6; bases outside the gene matches: 7. Germline V CDR1 and CDR2: SGHVS, FQNEAQ. The CDR3 sequence is 14 residues long. CDR3 bases: TGTGCCAGCAGCCTGAGCGGGATCATCAATGAGCAGTTCTTC. It codes for CASSLSGIINEQFF.

This clone was observed a few times. J is TRBJ1-4 and V is TRBV4-2; no clear D. This CDR3 is 14 amino acids long. V lost 1 base and J lost 4, with 7 bases in between. CDR1 is LGHNA, CDR2 YNFKEQ, per germline. The CDR3 nucleotides are TGTGCCAGCAGCCAAGCCTACAGTAATGAAAAACTGTTTTTT. This codes for CASSQAYSNEKLFF.

This sequence joins TRBV19 and TRBJ2-5; the match to TRBD1 covers 9 bases. Germline V gives CDR1 LNHDA, CDR2 SQIVND (reference sequence). V lost 5 bases and J lost 2; bases outside the gene matches: 9. This CDR3 contains 16 residues. DNA of the CDR3: TGTGCCAGTAGTCACCCTTCCGGGACAGGGCAAGAGACCCAGTACTTC. Residues: CASSHPSGTGQETQYF.

With respect to this clone: In the same sample, other DNA sequences code for this CDR3. The chain recombines TRBV6-6 with TRBJ1-2; D unresolved. The CDR3 runs to 13 residues. Germline V CDR1 and CDR2: MNHNY, SVGAGI (reference sequence). V was trimmed by 6 bases and J by 0 bases, leaving 8 bases between them. CDR3 nucleotides: TGTGCCAGCAGCACCGGGTCTAACTATGGCTACACCTTC. This translates into CASSTGSNYGYTF.

The count of this clone is one. This CDR3 reads CASSNGNYGYTF. DNA of the CDR3: TGTGCCAGCAGCAACGGTAACTATGGCTACACCTTC. The V call is TRBV21-1, the J call TRBJ1-2. TRBV21-1 is designated a pseudogene. This CDR3 is 12 amino acids long.

The chain joins TRBV19 to TRBJ2-7; D call uncertain. Germline V gives CDR1 LNHDA, CDR2 SQIVND (reference sequence). This CDR3 has 15 amino acids. Trimming pared 5 bases from V and 3 bases from J, leaving 17 bases between. The CDR3 region has the DNA TGTGCCAGTAGTTTGCGCTACCAGAGCCTCTACGAGCAGTACTTC. Translated, it gives CASSLRYQSLYEQYF.

The chain employs TRBV9 and TRBJ2-3; 8 nucleotides line up with TRBD2. The CDR3 is made up of 15 amino acids. J gave up 6 bases and V 1 base, and 7 bases lay outside the gene matches. The germline V gene encodes CDR1 SGDLS and CDR2 YYNGEE. The CDR3 DNA reads TGTGCCAGCAGCGTAAGGAGCGGGAGTCGGGATACGCAGTATTTT. It is translated as CASSVRSGSRDTQYF.

V usage is TRBV6-5 and J usage is TRBJ2-3; 12 bases match TRBD2. This CDR3 is built from 14 residues. CDR1 and CDR2 (germline): MNHEY, SVGAGI. The V and J ends lost 7 bases and 7 bases, in that order; junction bases with no gene match: 6. For the CDR3, the DNA is TGTGCCAGCACCAAACTAGCGGGGGGCTATACGCAGTATTTT. Protein: CASTKLAGGYTQYF.

The J gene is TRBJ1-6, the V gene TRBV10-3; TRBD1 might be the D (5 bases). In germline, CDR1 is ENHRY, CDR2 SYGVKD. The CDR3 sequence is 15 residues long. Trimming cost V 6 bases and J 2 bases, with 11 bases left between them. The CDR3 bases are TGTGCCATCAGGACACAGGACACCTATAATTCACCCCTCCACTTT. It is translated as CAIRTQDTYNSPLHF.

This clone has a handful of counts. J is TRBJ1-1 and V is TRBV30; perhaps TRBD1 as D (5 bases). Germline V gives CDR1 GTSNPN, CDR2 SVGIG (reference sequence). V was cut by 0 bases and J by 6 bases, with 11 bases left in between. This CDR3 is 13 amino acids long. The CDR3 is CAWSVGEPAEAFF. CDR3 nucleotides: TGTGCCTGGAGTGTGGGGGAGCCTGCTGAAGCTTTCTTT.

The V gene is TRBV27, the J gene TRBJ1-2; D possibly corresponds to TRBD1 (6 bases). V shed 2 bases and J shed 7 bases, with 11 bases lying between them. The CDR3 loop spans 13 amino acids. Germline CDR1 MNHEY, CDR2 SMNVEV (reference sequence). The CDR3 DNA reads as TGTGCCAGCAGTTTAGGGGGGGCGGGTGGCTACACCTTC. Translation: CASSLGGAGGYTF.

The rearrangement links TRBV4-1 to TRBJ1-4; D is uncertain. Germline values: CDR1 MGHRA, CDR2 YSYEKL. There are 15 residues in the CDR3. The V and J ends lost 6 bases and 0 bases respectively, with 11 bases between them. The CDR3, as DNA: TGCGCCAGCAGTTCGGACGGTGCAACTAATGAAAAACTGTTTTTT. Translating gives CASSSDGATNEKLFF.

With respect to this clone: Additional DNA sequences in this sample encode the identical CDR3. The V gene is TRBV6-1, the J gene TRBJ1-2; D perhaps matches TRBD1 (6 bases). Germline V CDR1 and CDR2: MNHNS, SASEGT. The CDR3 runs to 14 residues. The V and J ends lost 8 bases and 5 bases respectively, with 18 bases between them. CDR3 in amino acids: CASGKGAGTYGYTF. CDR3 nucleotides: TGTGCCAGCGGCAAGGGAGCAGGGACATATGGCTACACCTTC.

Regarding this clone: The identical CDR3 is also encoded by other nucleotide sequences in the sample. CDR3 DNA: TGCGCCAGCAGCTTGGCAGGCCAGGGCGAGACCCAGTACTTC. Encoded protein: CASSLAGQGETQYF. The genes are TRBV5-1 and TRBJ2-5; D possibly corresponds to TRBD1 (5 bases). Germline CDR1 reads SGHRS; CDR2 reads YFSETQ. The V and J ends lost 0 bases and 5 bases respectively, with 11 bases between them. The CDR3 contains 14 residues.

The rearrangement links TRBV7-2 to TRBJ1-6; a weak D match, TRBD1 (6 bases). CDR1 is SGHTA and CDR2 is FQGNSA in the germline V gene. This CDR3 contains 15 residues. V gave up 5 bases and J gave up 10 bases, with 18 bases separating them. The CDR3 is CASSAHRVVESPLHF. The CDR3 region has the DNA TGTGCCAGCAGCGCACACAGGGTGGTGGAATCACCCCTCCACTTT.

The chain combines TRBV5-5 with TRBJ2-5, with TRBD1 matching over 7 bases. Per the germline V gene, CDR1 is SGHKS and CDR2 is YYEKEE (reference sequence). There are 14 residues in the CDR3. V shed 3 bases and J 1 base; nucleotides not matched to a gene: 3. The CDR3 loop reads CASSWDSIQETQYF. As DNA, the CDR3 is TGTGCCAGCAGCTGGGACAGTATCCAAGAGACCCAGTACTTC.

The chain uses TRBV7-6 and TRBJ1-1; weak D call: TRBD1 (5 bases). Trimming left V 4 bases short and J 0 bases short, with 27 bases between. Germline-derived CDR1 and CDR2 are SGHVS and FNYEAQ. CDR3 length: 20 residues. The CDR3 spells CASSSPPGGGTPRLNTEAFF. The CDR3 nucleotides read TGTGCCAGCAGCTCCCCACCCGGCGGGGGGACCCCACGACTGAACACTGAAGCTTTCTTT.

This clone was recorded once. This chain links TRBV11-2 with TRBJ2-1; D uncertain. The germline V and J ends were trimmed by 2 bases and 6 bases, with 5 bases remaining between them. Germline V gene data show CDR1 as SGHAT and CDR2 as FQNNGV. CDR3 length: 12 residues. The CDR3 coding sequence is TGTGCCAGCAGCTTATCCGTCAATGAGCAGTTCTTC. Amino acid sequence: CASSLSVNEQFF.

The table lists this clone with a count of one. The V call is TRBV30, the J call TRBJ1-6; a possible D gene is TRBD1 (6 bases). Germline V gene data show CDR1 as GTSNPN and CDR2 as SVGIG (reference sequence). Between the trimmed V and J ends, which lost 3 bases and 14 bases, there was a span of 11 bases. This CDR3 has 11 amino acids. This CDR3 is CAWSLRGALHF. The CDR3, as DNA: TGTGCCTGGAGCTTGAGGGGGGCCCTCCACTTT. Drawing the rest from reference TRBV30 and TRBJ1-6, the complete variable domain is SQTIHQWPATLVQPVGSPLSLECTVEGTSNPNLYWYRQAAGRGLQLLFYSVGIGQISSEVPQNLSASRPQDRQFILSSKKLLLSDSGFYLCAWSLRGALHFGNGTRLTVT.